A single T cell receptor (beta chain) is shown here with its context. The antigen remains undetermined. The CDR3 has 15 amino acids. The ends were cut back, 1 base at V and 5 bases at J, with 12 bases in the middle. The germline V gene encodes CDR1 SGHAT and CDR2 FQNNGV. The sample is drawn from a study of vaccination effects on CD4 cells after COVID-19. About the study: Antigen-specific CD4+ T cells were expanded with viral peptide pools in the ViraFEST assay before sequencing. Samples were collected from a few convalescent patients early and late following vaccination.

CD4+ T cells were isolated after approximately 10 days of culture. A PCR test confirmed that the person had SARS-CoV-2 infection between March and December 2020. As their vaccination, participants received two doses of either BNT162b2 or mRNA-1273. Produced via immunoSEQ multiplex PCR; TCRdb's table is partial and in-frame only. Of about 44,000 clones in the sample, 76% are singletons; the top ten hold around 3.5%. The source was CD4+ T cells from PBMCs cultured without peptide, collected after COVID-19 vaccination. The chain links TRBV11-2 to TRBJ2-1; D is unresolved. The receptor was derived from a human donor who had a prior SARS-CoV-2 infection. For the CDR3, the DNA is TGTGCCAGCAGCTTAGGTCAGGCAACGGACAATGAGCAGTTCTTC. This sequence encodes CASSLGQATDNEQFF.